Below, one TCR beta chain is given with its context. Antigen specificity is unknown. The data stem from a study of cytomegalovirus exposure and HLA in healthy donors. Germline V gene sequence: CDR1 SGHTA, CDR2 FQGNSA. The J segment lost 7 bases and the V segment lost 3 bases, leaving 5 bases of the junction unmatched. The CDR3 loop spans 15 amino acids. Primers for the PCR totalled 60 Vbeta and 13 Jbeta. Per the study methods: A later analysis tallied some 80 million unique TCR beta chains, 10 million to 12 million of them shared. Clones were sequenced by immunoSEQ multiplex PCR, and TCRdb holds only the in-frame ones, with some missing. V and J calls plus clone size are reproduced from that table; the DNA served to infer D and trimming. The sample includes about 94,000 clones, around 66% of them seen just once. General study results and limits: The Asian-associated ancestry cluster reportedly had fewer N-insertions than the approximately 630-donor mean in a later analysis. Cytomegalovirus association was listed for 150 or so TCR beta chains.

The sample comprised PBMCs. The V call is TRBV7-2, the J call TRBJ1-4, with TRBD1 identical over 10 bases. The source of this sequence is a man aged 30-40 years in good health and CMV-seronegative. The CDR3 loop reads CASSFDRGRGEKLFF. In DNA form, the CDR3 reads TGTGCCAGCAGCTTTGACAGGGGGCGCGGTGAAAAACTGTTTTTT.